One and the same sample provided the 14 T cell receptor beta chains below, sequenced in a study of response to subunit inactivated influenza vaccine. One entry per CDR3 protein, called by TCRdb with MiXCR from the RT-PCR reads. In the table there are 200,000 to 300,000 distinct CDR3 sequences, more than 10% of which are singletons. Here the sequenced sample was non-naive T cells sorted from PBMCs, taken around 15 days before vaccination. Receptors were obtained from a man in his forties or fifties who received an inactivated influenza vaccine.

This clonotype occurred a few times. The chain employs TRBV20-1 and TRBJ1-5, with D perhaps matching TRBD1 (6 bases). V lost 0 bases to trimming and J lost 3 bases, with 9 bases between them. This CDR3 has 14 residues. In germline, CDR1 is DFQATT, CDR2 SNEGSKA (reference sequence). The CDR3 nucleotides are TGCAGTGCTAGAGATGACAGGAACAATCAGCCCCAGCATTTT. Translating gives CSARDDRNNQPQHF.

A single count supports this clonotype. The V call is TRBV6-2 or TRBV6-3, the J call TRBJ1-1; D is perhaps TRBD1 (6 bases). V lost 4 bases and J lost 4, with 16 bases in between. The V gene's germline CDR1 is MNHEY and CDR2 SVGEGT. This CDR3 region has 15 residues. The CDR3 bases are TGTGCCAGCAGTTCTCCCCGTCGGGGGGCCACTGAAGCTTTCTTT. Translated: CASSSPRRGATEAFF.

The rearrangement uses TRBV20-1 and TRBJ1-6; 7 nucleotides match TRBD1. The CDR3 spans 16 residues. V trimming: 3 bases; J trimming: 5 bases; junction bases outside the gene matches: 10. CDR1 and CDR2 (germline): DFQATT, SNEGSKA (reference sequence). CDR3 bases: TGCAGTGCTAGGGACAACAGGGGTGTCCATAATTCACCCCTCCACTTT. Its protein is CSARDNRGVHNSPLHF.

This clonotype was detected many times. This chain connects TRBV12-3 or TRBV12-4 to TRBJ2-7; D is undetermined. V lost 6 bases and J lost 0, with 12 bases in between. The CDR3 has 14 residues. The CDR3 spells CASSLVGPSYEQYF. CDR3 bases: TGTGCCAGCAGCCTCGTGGGCCCCTCCTACGAGCAGTACTTC.

Concerning this clonotype: Given the absence of the conserved phenylalanine or tryptophan at the CDR3 end, a read error is likely. The chain employs TRBV5-6 and TRBJ2-2; D might be TRBD2 (6 bases). Germline V gives CDR1 SGHDT, CDR2 YYEEEE. V lost 4 bases, J lost 4 bases, and 11 bases lay in between. CDR3 length: 14 amino acids. CDR3 protein: CASSRGSLTGELFC. The CDR3 DNA follows: TGTGCCAGCAGCCGGGGGTCCCTCACCGGGGAGCTGTTTTGT.

The V gene is TRBV20-1, the J gene TRBJ2-7, with a possible D match to TRBD1 (5 bases). With 3 bases removed from V and 4 bases from J, the gap between germline ends came to 16 bases. The V gene's germline CDR1 is DFQATT and CDR2 SNEGSKA (reference sequence). CDR3 size: 14 residues. The CDR3 reads CSASRQGLPYEQYF. The CDR3 nucleotides are TGCAGTGCTAGTCGGCAGGGTTTGCCGTACGAGCAGTACTTC.

This clonotype has only a few counts. The chain employs TRBV11-2 and TRBJ2-5; no clear D. Germline values: CDR1 SGHAT, CDR2 FQNNGV. The CDR3 contains 12 residues. Deletions cut 5 bases from V and 2 bases from J, with 6 bases between. This chain's CDR3 is CASSVMQETQYF. The CDR3 bases are TGTGCCAGCAGCGTAATGCAAGAGACCCAGTACTTC.

This clonotype was picked up a small number of times. The genes are TRBV4-3 and TRBJ1-6; tentative D call: TRBD1 (6 bases). The CDR3 length is 15 residues. The ends were cut back, 0 bases at V and 6 bases at J, with 9 bases in the middle. Germline V gene data show CDR1 as LGHNA and CDR2 as YSLEER. This chain's CDR3 is CASSQETGTNSPLHF. For the CDR3, the DNA is TGCGCCAGCAGCCAAGAAACAGGGACTAATTCACCCCTCCACTTT.

This clonotype has only a few counts. The gene calls are TRBV6-2 or TRBV6-3 and TRBJ2-7, with D maybe TRBD1 (5 bases). Germline CDR1 is MNHEY and CDR2 is SVGEGT. The V gene lost 4 bases and the J gene lost 0 bases, with 13 bases spanning the gap. The CDR3 has 15 residues. Here the CDR3 DNA reads TGTGCCAGCAGTTCCCCAACAGGTACCTCCTACGAGCAGTACTTC. Translating it yields CASSSPTGTSYEQYF.

CDR3 residues: CASRVALSSNVLTF. The CDR3 coding sequence is TGTGCCAGCAGAGTAGCCCTAAGCTCCAACGTCCTGACTTTC. The chain uses TRBV6-1 and TRBJ2-6; D call uncertain. V was cut by 6 bases and J by 8 bases, with 14 bases left in between. The CDR3 consists of 14 residues. Germline V gene data show CDR1 as MNHNS and CDR2 as SASEGT.

This clonotype has at least ten counts. V is TRBV4-2 and J is TRBJ2-3; TRBD2 agrees at 12 bases. V shed 4 bases, J shed 0 bases, and the junction held 11 bases outside the gene matches. The CDR3 runs to 19 residues. In germline, CDR1 is LGHNA, CDR2 YNFKEQ. The chain's CDR3 is CASSPRFGLAGTSTDTQYF. CDR3 bases: TGTGCCAGCAGCCCAAGATTTGGACTAGCGGGGACTAGCACAGATACGCAGTATTTT.

This clonotype occurred a few times. This chain connects TRBV30 to TRBJ2-5, with D tentatively TRBD2 (7 bases). The CDR3 covers 12 residues. Germline V gene sequence: CDR1 GTSNPN, CDR2 SVGIG (reference sequence). V dropped 3 bases and J dropped 4 bases, with 9 bases sitting between them. As DNA, the CDR3 is TGTGCCTGGAGCCGGGGGGCAGAGACCCAGTACTTC. Residues: CAWSRGAETQYF.

This clonotype was seen only a few times. This chain links TRBV4-3 with TRBJ1-3, with D perhaps TRBD1 (5 bases). The CDR3 runs 15 residues. The germline V gene has CDR1 LGHNA and CDR2 YSLEER. V was cut by 0 bases and J by 3 bases, with 9 bases left in between. CDR3 nucleotide sequence: TGCGCCAGCAGCCAAGATGCGGGGGGTGGAAACACCATATATTTT. It encodes CASSQDAGGGNTIYF.

This clonotype appeared many times. CDR3 protein: CASSWGTGGSTDTQYF. CDR3 coding DNA: TGTGCCAGCAGCTGGGGGACAGGGGGTAGCACAGATACGCAGTATTTT. The V and J genes are TRBV7-2 and TRBJ2-3, with 11 bases matching TRBD1. The V gene's germline CDR1 is SGHTA and CDR2 FQGNSA. The trim removed 4 bases at V and 0 bases at J, leaving 3 bases unmatched. The CDR3 consists of 16 residues.